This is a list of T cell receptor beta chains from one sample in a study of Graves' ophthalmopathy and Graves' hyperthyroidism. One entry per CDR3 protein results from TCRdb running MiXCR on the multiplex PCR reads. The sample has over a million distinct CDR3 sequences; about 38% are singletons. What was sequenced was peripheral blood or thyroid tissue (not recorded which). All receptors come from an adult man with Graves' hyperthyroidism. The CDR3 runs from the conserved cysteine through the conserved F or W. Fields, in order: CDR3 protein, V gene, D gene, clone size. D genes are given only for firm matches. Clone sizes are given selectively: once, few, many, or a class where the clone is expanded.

CDR3: CASSAGDRGHF
V: TRBV9
D: TRBD1
size: once

CDR3: CASSEMSWQPQHF
V: TRBV2
D: NA
size: NA

CDR3: CASSHRTGLADEQYF
V: TRBV5-6
D: TRBD1
size: NA

CDR3: CATEGDRETSYGYTF
V: TRBV19
D: TRBD1
size: many

CDR3: CASSLPGTSGRENTGELFF
V: TRBV7-6
D: TRBD2
size: few

CDR3: CASSYSWKNTGELFF
V: TRBV6-6
D: NA
size: NA

CDR3: CSVRLAREQYF
V: TRBV29-1
D: TRBD2
size: many

CDR3: CAIRRSTGSYEQYF
V: TRBV10-3
D: NA
size: few

CDR3: CASSFYFAGTLTF
V: TRBV13
D: NA
size: few

CDR3: CASSIKGEKLFF
V: TRBV10-2
D: NA
size: many

CDR3: CASSLQGALSYEQYF
V: TRBV5-8
D: TRBD1
size: many

CDR3: CASSPSGQRGTEAFF
V: TRBV7-3
D: NA
size: many

CDR3: CASRTTGGYGYTF
V: TRBV19
D: TRBD1
size: many

CDR3: CSPRNPGGHYEQYF
V: TRBV20-1
D: TRBD2
size: NA

CDR3: CATGDQGYGYTF
V: TRBV5-8
D: NA
size: many

CDR3: CASSTLFSDSYGYTF
V: TRBV19
D: NA
size: few

CDR3: CASSSSVGQGAGQPQHF
V: TRBV25-1
D: TRBD1
size: NA

CDR3: CAISDSLWGQGAPNTGELFF
V: TRBV10-3
D: TRBD1
size: few

CDR3: CASSTRQTFDNQPQHF
V: TRBV19
D: NA
size: many

CDR3: CAIGAEVNTEAFF
V: TRBV10-3
D: NA
size: many

CDR3: CASRRYGGHGAYEQYF
V: TRBV6-5
D: NA
size: NA

CDR3: CASNIRADRGTGELFF
V: TRBV19
D: TRBD1
size: many

CDR3: CASTQNQAGAGANVLTF
V: TRBV19
D: TRBD2
size: NA

CDR3: CASSLGDGTGLNSYEQYF
V: TRBV5-8
D: TRBD1
size: NA

CDR3: CASSLDPGAVSPLHF
V: TRBV7-2
D: NA
size: many

CDR3: CASSRGQYNVQPQHF
V: TRBV11-2
D: NA
size: NA

CDR3: CATSRDRTGGGQPQHF
V: TRBV15
D: TRBD1
size: many

CDR3: CSVAGQENQPQHF
V: TRBV29-1
D: TRBD1
size: many

CDR3: CASSCNLNTIYF
V: TRBV7-6
D: NA
size: NA

CDR3: CASSFDREDLTYEQYF
V: TRBV25-1
D: NA
size: NA

CDR3: CASSLGEYAEQFF
V: TRBV7-2
D: NA
size: NA

CDR3: CASSRVMNTEAFF
V: TRBV12-3/TRBV12-4
D: NA
size: many

CDR3: CASRQLTGLNYGYTF
V: TRBV7-2
D: NA
size: many

CDR3: CASSPDPRGGGVGANVLTF
V: TRBV4-2
D: NA
size: NA

CDR3: CASSQEPGRTYEQYF
V: TRBV4-2
D: NA
size: few

CDR3: CASSLPPGMGYGYTF
V: TRBV12-3/TRBV12-4
D: NA
size: few

CDR3: CAIWTGELFF
V: TRBV30
D: NA
size: few

CDR3: CASSGSGTSGSGETQYF
V: TRBV2
D: TRBD2
size: few

CDR3: CASSLWAQGTGANVLTF
V: TRBV7-2
D: NA
size: many

CDR3: CASSLGDRSGETQYF
V: TRBV7-2
D: NA
size: many

CDR3: CASSNTGWTEAFF
V: TRBV19
D: NA
size: many

CDR3: CSATRGDKMNTEAFF
V: TRBV20-1
D: NA
size: few

CDR3: CAISDDRDLAEQYF
V: TRBV10-3
D: TRBD1
size: many

CDR3: CASSQYKEKLFF
V: TRBV14
D: NA
size: many

CDR3: CASSRPGQVNSPLHF
V: TRBV12-3/TRBV12-4
D: TRBD1
size: many

CDR3: CASSTGHLENYGYTF
V: TRBV5-1
D: NA
size: NA

CDR3: CSRDRGTVGPGYTF
V: TRBV29-1
D: TRBD1
size: NA

CDR3: CSVGPTTSSYEQYF
V: TRBV29-1
D: NA
size: many

CDR3: CSVEGRMNTGELSW
V: TRBV29-1
D: NA
size: few

CDR3: CATSDLIQVGQPQHF
V: TRBV24-1
D: NA
size: many

CDR3: CASSLAGVAQTEAFF
V: TRBV5-8
D: NA
size: many

CDR3: CASSDEGQGAYEQYF
V: TRBV7-6
D: TRBD1
size: many